This TCR beta chain was captured by sequencing in a study of T-cell memory formation after mild COVID-19. About the research overall: For the most part, TCR clusters were specific to one donor.

One entry per CDR3 protein results from TCRdb running MiXCR on the 5' RACE reads. The sample holds tens of thousands of distinct CDR3 sequences, over 12% seen once. Whole-study findings and limits: Pre-infection memory contained some responding clones, which suggested that cross-reactive memory had joined. Day 15 to 85 contracting clones showed balanced CD4/CD8; day 15 to 37 expanders favored CD4+. Second-wave clones reaching peak frequency on day 37 lacked confirmed SARS-CoV-2 specificity.

This clonotype was counted between two and nine times. What it binds is not known. The sequence was obtained from a man aged 18-30 years who had mild COVID-19 (a few samples of this study predate the infection). Cell type and time point are not known. Sequencing was done on a sample of PBMCs or a T cell subset sorted from them (not recorded which).

The CDR3 sequence is CSAREPRTGASYDGYTF. As DNA, the CDR3 is TGCAGTGCTAGAGAGCCCCGGACAGGGGCTTCGTACGATGGCTACACCTTC. The chain couples TRBV20-1 to TRBJ1-2, with 9 bases matching TRBD1. The V and J ends lost 0 bases and 6 bases, in that order; junction bases with no gene match: 14. The length of the CDR3 is 17 residues. Germline values: CDR1 DFQATT, CDR2 SNEGSKA (reference sequence).